The sequence of this TCR beta chain was determined in a study of cytomegalovirus exposure and HLA in healthy donors. Study results and caveats: When analyzed later, a missense DCLRE1C variant was found to be linked to TCR beta V- and J-gene trimming.

Use of 60 Vbeta and 13 Jbeta primers characterized the PCR. TCRdb's copy holds only in-frame clones and misses some; the assay was immunoSEQ multiplex PCR. The table lists some 150,000 clones, about two thirds of them singletons. As concerns this clone: Antigen: not known.

The TCR was taken from a middle-aged man in good health and CMV-seropositive. The sample taken for sequencing was PBMCs.

The chain's CDR3 is CASRGQGRTIQYF. CDR3 bases: TGTGCCAGCAGGGGACAGGGGAGGACCATTCAGTACTTC. V and J are TRBV11-3 and TRBJ2-4; 10 nucleotides match TRBD1. Trimming at V came to 6 bases and at J to 9 bases, leaving 5 bases not matched to a gene. The germline V gene encodes CDR1 SGHNT and CDR2 YENEEA. The CDR3 loop spans 13 amino acids.